This T cell receptor (beta chain) comes out of a study of blood T cell repertoires in COVID-19. Across the whole study: Collection of acute and convalescent COVID-19 samples took place in the United States, Italy and Spain. Sample material is recorded as cDNA or gDNA derived from T cells, B-cell-depleted T cells, or PBMCs.

This CDR3 is 16 amino acids long. The trim removed 1 base at V and 4 bases at J, leaving 4 bases unmatched. Germline-derived CDR1 and CDR2 are KGHSH and LQKENI. Study processing details: Reference gene primer amplification in the assay estimated nucleated cell counts. Repertoires were generated with immunoSEQ multiplex PCR, while TCRdb's copy carries only in-frame clones and drops some. D and trimming come from the DNA, and the V and J calls and clone size come from that table. The sample has 130,000 or so clones; roughly 80% are singletons. The chain combines TRBV18 with TRBJ2-5; 12 nucleotides line up with TRBD2. This TCR was recovered from a woman older than 75 with acute or convalescent COVID-19. The sample comprised peripheral blood. The CDR3 DNA follows: TGTGCCAGCTCACCACAACTAGCGGGGGGCCTAGAGACCCAGTACTTC. This codes for CASSPQLAGGLETQYF.